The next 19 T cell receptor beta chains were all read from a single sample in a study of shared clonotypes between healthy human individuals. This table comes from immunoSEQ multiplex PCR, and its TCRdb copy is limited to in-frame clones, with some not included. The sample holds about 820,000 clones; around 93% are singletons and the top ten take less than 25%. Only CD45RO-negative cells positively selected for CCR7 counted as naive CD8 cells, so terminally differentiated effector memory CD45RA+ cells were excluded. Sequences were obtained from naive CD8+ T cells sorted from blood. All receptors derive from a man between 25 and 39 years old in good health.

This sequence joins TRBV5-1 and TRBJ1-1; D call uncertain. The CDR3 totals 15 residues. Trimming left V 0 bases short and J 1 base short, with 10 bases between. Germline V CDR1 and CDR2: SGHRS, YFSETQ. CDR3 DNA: TGCGCCAGCAGCTTGGAGAGAGGATGGAACACTGAAGCTTTCTTT. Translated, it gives CASSLERGWNTEAFF.

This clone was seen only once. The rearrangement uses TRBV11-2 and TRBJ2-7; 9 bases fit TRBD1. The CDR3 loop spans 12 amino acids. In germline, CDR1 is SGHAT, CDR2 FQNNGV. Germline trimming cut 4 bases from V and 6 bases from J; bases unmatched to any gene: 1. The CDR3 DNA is TGTGCCAGCAGCTCACAGGGGGCCGAGCAGTACTTC. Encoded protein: CASSSQGAEQYF.

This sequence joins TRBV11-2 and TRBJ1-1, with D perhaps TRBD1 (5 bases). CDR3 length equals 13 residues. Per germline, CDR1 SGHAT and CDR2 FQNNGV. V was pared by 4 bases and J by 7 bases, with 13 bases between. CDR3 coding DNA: TGTGCCAGCAGCTCAGACCCGGGGCTTGAAGCTTTCTTT. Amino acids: CASSSDPGLEAFF.

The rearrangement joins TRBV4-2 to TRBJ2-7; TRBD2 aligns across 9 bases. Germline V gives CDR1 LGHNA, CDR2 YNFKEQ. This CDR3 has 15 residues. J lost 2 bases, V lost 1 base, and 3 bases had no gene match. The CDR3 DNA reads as TGTGCCAGCAGCCAAGTGCGGGAGGGCCCCTACGAGCAGTACTTC. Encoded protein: CASSQVREGPYEQYF.

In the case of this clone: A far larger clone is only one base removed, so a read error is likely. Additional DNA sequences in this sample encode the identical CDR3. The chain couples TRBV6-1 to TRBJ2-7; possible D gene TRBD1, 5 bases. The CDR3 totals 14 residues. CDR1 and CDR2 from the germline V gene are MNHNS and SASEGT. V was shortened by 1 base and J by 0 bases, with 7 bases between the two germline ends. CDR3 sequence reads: CASSEGDSSYEQYF. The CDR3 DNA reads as TGTGCCAGCAGTGAAGGAGACAGCTCCTACGAGCAGTACTTC.

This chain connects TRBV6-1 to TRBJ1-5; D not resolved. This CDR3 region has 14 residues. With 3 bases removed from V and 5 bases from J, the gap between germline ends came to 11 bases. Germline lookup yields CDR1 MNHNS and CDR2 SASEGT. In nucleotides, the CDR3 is TGTGCCAGCAGTGAGGCGACGGCACATCAGCCCCAGCATTTT. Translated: CASSEATAHQPQHF.

CDR3 residues: CASSSGLFTYEQYF. For the CDR3, the DNA is TGTGCCAGTAGCTCGGGACTTTTCACCTACGAGCAGTACTTC. The chain combines TRBV19 with TRBJ2-7; possibly TRBD2 for D (6 bases). Germline V gene lookup returns CDR1 LNHDA and CDR2 SQIVND (reference sequence). The V gene lost 6 bases and the J gene lost 2 bases, with 14 bases spanning the gap. This CDR3 has 14 amino acids.

CDR3 nucleotides: TGTGCCAGCAGCTACAACCCTTGGGACAGCTTCAGCTCCTACGAGCAGTACTTC. Translating it yields CASSYNPWDSFSSYEQYF. This chain connects TRBV11-2 to TRBJ2-7; 7 bases match TRBD1. Losses at the gene ends were 4 bases for V and 0 bases for J; bases not matched to a gene: 15. The CDR3 consists of 18 residues. The germline V gene has CDR1 SGHAT and CDR2 FQNNGV.

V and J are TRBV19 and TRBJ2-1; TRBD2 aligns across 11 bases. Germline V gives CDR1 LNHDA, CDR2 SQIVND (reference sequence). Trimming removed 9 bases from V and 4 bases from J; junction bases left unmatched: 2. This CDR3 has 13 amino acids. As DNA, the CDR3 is TGTGCCAGCACTAGCGGGAGTTACAATGAGCAGTTCTTC. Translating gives CASTSGSYNEQFF. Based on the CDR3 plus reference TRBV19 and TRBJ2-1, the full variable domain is DGGITQSPKYLFRKEGQNVTLSCEQNLNHDAMYWYRQDPGQGLRLIYYSQIVNDFQKGDIAEGYSVSREKKESFPLTVTSAQKNPTAFYLCASTSGSYNEQFFGPGTRLTVL.

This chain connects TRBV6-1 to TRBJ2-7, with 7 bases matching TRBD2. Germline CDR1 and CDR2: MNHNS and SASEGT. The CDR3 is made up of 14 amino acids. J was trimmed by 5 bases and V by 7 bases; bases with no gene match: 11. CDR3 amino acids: CASIFSGTEDEQYF. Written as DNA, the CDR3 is TGTGCCAGCATTTTCAGCGGGACGGAAGACGAGCAGTACTTC.

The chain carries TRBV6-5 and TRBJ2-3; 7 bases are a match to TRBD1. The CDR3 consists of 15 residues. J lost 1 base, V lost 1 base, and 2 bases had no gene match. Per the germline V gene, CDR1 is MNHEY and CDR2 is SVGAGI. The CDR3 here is CASSYFDRGTDTQYF. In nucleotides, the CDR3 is TGTGCCAGCAGTTACTTCGACAGGGGCACAGATACGCAGTATTTT.

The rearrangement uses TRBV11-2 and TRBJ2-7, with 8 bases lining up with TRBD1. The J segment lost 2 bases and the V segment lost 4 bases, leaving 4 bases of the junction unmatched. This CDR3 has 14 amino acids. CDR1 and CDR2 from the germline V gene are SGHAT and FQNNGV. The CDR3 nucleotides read TGTGCCAGCAGCTGGGGGACAGGAACCTACGAGCAGTACTTC. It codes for CASSWGTGTYEQYF. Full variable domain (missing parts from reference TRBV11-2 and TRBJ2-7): EAGVAQSPRYKIIEKRQSVAFWCNPISGHATLYWYQQILGQGPKLLIQFQNNGVVDDSQLPKDRFSAERLKGVDSTLKIQPAKLEDSAVYLCASSWGTGTYEQYFGPGTRLTVT.

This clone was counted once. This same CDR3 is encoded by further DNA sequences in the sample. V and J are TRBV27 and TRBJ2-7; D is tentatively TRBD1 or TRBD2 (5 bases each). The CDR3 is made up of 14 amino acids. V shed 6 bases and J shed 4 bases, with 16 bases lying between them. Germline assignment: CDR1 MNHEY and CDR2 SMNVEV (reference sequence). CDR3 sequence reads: CASSPGTGLYEQYF. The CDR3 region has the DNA TGTGCCAGCAGCCCCGGGACGGGCCTGTACGAGCAGTACTTC.

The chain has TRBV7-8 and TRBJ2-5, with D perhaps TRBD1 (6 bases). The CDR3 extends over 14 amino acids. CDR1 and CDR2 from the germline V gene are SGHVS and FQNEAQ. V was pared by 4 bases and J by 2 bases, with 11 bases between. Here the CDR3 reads CASSWTVSQETQYF. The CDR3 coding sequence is TGTGCCAGCAGCTGGACAGTATCTCAAGAGACCCAGTACTTC.

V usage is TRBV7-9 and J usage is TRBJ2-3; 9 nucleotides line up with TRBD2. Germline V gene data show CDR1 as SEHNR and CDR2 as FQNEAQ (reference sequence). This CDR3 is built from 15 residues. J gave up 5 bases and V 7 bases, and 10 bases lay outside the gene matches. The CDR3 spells CASNPGQLAGDTQYF. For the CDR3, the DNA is TGTGCCAGCAACCCGGGACAACTAGCGGGAGATACGCAGTATTTT.

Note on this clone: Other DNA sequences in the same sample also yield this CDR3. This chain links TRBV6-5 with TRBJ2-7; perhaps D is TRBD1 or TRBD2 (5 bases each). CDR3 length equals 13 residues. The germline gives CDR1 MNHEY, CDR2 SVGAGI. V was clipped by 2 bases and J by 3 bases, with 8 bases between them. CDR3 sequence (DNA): TGTGCCAGCAGTTACGGGGCGGGCTACGAGCAGTACTTC. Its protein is CASSYGAGYEQYF.

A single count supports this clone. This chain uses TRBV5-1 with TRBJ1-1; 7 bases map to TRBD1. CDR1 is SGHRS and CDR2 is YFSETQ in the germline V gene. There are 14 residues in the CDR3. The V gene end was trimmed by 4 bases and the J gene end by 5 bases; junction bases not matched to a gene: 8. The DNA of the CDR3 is TGCGCCAGCAGCGCAGGGGGTGAGGGGACTGAAGCTTTCTTT. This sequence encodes CASSAGGEGTEAFF.

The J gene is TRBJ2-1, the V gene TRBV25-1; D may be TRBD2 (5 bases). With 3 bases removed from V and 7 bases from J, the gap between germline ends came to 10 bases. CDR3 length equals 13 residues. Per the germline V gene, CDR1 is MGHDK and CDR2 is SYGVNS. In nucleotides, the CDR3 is TGTGCCAGCAGTGAGGGAGAGAAGAATGAGCAGTTCTTC. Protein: CASSEGEKNEQFF.

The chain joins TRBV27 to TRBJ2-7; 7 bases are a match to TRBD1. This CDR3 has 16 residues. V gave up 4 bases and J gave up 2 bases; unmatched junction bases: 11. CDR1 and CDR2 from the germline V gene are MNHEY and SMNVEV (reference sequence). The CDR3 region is CASSYLDRLGTYEQYF. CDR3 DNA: TGTGCCAGCAGTTACCTGGACAGGTTGGGGACCTACGAGCAGTACTTC.